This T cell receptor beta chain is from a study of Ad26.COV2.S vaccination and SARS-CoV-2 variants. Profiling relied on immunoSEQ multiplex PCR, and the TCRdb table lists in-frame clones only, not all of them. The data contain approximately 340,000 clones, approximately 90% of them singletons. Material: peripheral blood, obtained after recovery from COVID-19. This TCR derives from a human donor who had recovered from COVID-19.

CDR3 sequence: CASSIVGQGLPNEQFF. The CDR3 bases are TGTGCCAGTAGTATAGTCGGACAGGGGCTCCCCAATGAGCAGTTCTTC. The V gene is TRBV19, the J gene TRBJ2-1; 9 nucleotides align to TRBD1. The CDR3 length is 16 residues. The germline V gene has CDR1 LNHDA and CDR2 SQIVND (reference sequence). Trimming removed 1 base from V and 6 bases from J; junction bases left unmatched: 7.